Below, 30 T cell receptor beta chains from the same sample are listed, as sequenced in a study of shared clonotypes between healthy human individuals. Profiled with immunoSEQ multiplex PCR; TCRdb holds only in-frame clones, not every one. The sample yields a few hundred thousand clones, 70% to 80% seen once. Sequencing was carried out using PBMCs. The receptors were sampled from a middle-aged woman in good health. Some clones in this sample may be carry-over from other donors' samples.

The sample holds a few counts of this clone. J is TRBJ2-7 and V is TRBV27; perhaps TRBD1 as D (6 bases). Germline assignment: CDR1 MNHEY and CDR2 SMNVEV (reference sequence). The CDR3 is made up of 13 amino acids. The V gene lost 6 bases and the J gene lost 3 bases, with 12 bases spanning the gap. CDR3 sequence: CASSPGHIYEQYF. For the CDR3, the DNA is TGTGCCAGCAGCCCGGGACATATCTACGAGCAGTACTTC.

The chain recombines TRBV28 with TRBJ2-2; 7 bases are a match to TRBD1. This CDR3 region has 16 residues. Per germline, CDR1 MDHEN and CDR2 SYDVKM. V trimming: 6 bases; J trimming: 3 bases; junction bases outside the gene matches: 10. Here the CDR3 reads CASRPGDRPHTGELFF. The CDR3, as DNA: TGTGCCAGCAGACCCGGGGACAGACCTCACACCGGGGAGCTGTTTTTT.

The chain carries TRBV20-1 and TRBJ2-1; TRBD1 might be the D (5 bases). The germline V gene has CDR1 DFQATT and CDR2 SNEGSKA (reference sequence). The CDR3 length is 11 residues. The V end lost 8 bases, the J end lost 4 bases, and 9 bases lay between the germline ends. The CDR3 sequence: CSIGVYNEQFF. For the CDR3, the DNA is TGCAGTATAGGGGTATACAATGAGCAGTTCTTC.

The J gene is TRBJ2-7, the V gene TRBV5-6; 7 bases fit TRBD1. The V gene's germline CDR1 is SGHDT and CDR2 YYEEEE. Losses at the gene ends were 3 bases for V and 5 bases for J; bases not matched to a gene: 11. The CDR3 is 15 amino acids. CDR3 sequence reads: CASSWDRRAVDEQYF. CDR3 coding DNA: TGTGCCAGCAGCTGGGACAGAAGGGCGGTCGACGAGCAGTACTTC. Together with reference TRBV5-6 and TRBJ2-7, the CDR3 gives the full variable domain: DAGVTQSPTHLIKTRGQQVTLRCSPKSGHDTVSWYQQALGQGPQFIFQYYEEEERQRGNFPDRFSGHQFPNYSSELNVNALLLGDSALYLCASSWDRRAVDEQYFGPGTRLTVT.

The chain recombines TRBV9 with TRBJ2-3, with 9 bases that match TRBD1. The CDR3 length is 16 residues. Germline V gene data show CDR1 as SGDLS and CDR2 as YYNGEE. Trimming cost V 4 bases and J 7 bases; bases outside gene matches: 13. CDR3 sequence: CASSSASGTGTNTQYF. DNA of the CDR3: TGTGCCAGCAGCTCCGCAAGTGGGACAGGGACGAATACGCAGTATTTT.

Worth noting for this clone: The sample contains more than one DNA sequence encoding this CDR3. The gene calls are TRBV28 and TRBJ2-7; D gene uncertain. The CDR3 runs 12 residues. Germline values: CDR1 MDHEN, CDR2 SYDVKM. The V and J ends lost 1 base and 1 base respectively, with 2 bases between them. Written as DNA, the CDR3 is TGTGCCAGCAGTTTATTATCCTACGAGCAGTACTTC. It yields the protein CASSLLSYEQYF.

The chain joins TRBV28 to TRBJ2-7; 8 bases line up with TRBD1. This CDR3 spans 17 amino acids. The trim removed 2 bases at V and 1 base at J, leaving 10 bases unmatched. The germline V gene encodes CDR1 MDHEN and CDR2 SYDVKM. In DNA, the CDR3 is TGTGCCAGCAGTTTACCGACAGACAGGGGATGGTCCTACGAGCAGTACTTC. Translated, it gives CASSLPTDRGWSYEQYF.

This clone was counted a single time. This chain links TRBV6-6 with TRBJ2-7; D is perhaps TRBD2 (6 bases). The CDR3 totals 16 residues. Germline CDR1 MNHNY, CDR2 SVGAGI (reference sequence). V lost 0 bases and J lost 2, with 14 bases in between. CDR3 sequence: CASSYSRVAEAYEQYF. Here the CDR3 DNA reads TGTGCCAGCAGTTACTCGAGGGTAGCGGAGGCCTACGAGCAGTACTTC.

This clone was recorded only once. This rearrangement joins TRBV29-1 to TRBJ1-2; no reliable D call. Germline V lookup: CDR1 SQVTM, CDR2 ANQGSEA. This CDR3 spans 11 amino acids. Trimming stripped 6 bases from V and 8 bases from J, with 13 bases between. The CDR3 sequence is CSVYFLEGYTF. CDR3 DNA sequence: TGCAGCGTGTACTTTCTTGAGGGCTACACCTTC.

The chain couples TRBV5-1 to TRBJ2-2; 10 positions agree with TRBD2. The CDR3 runs to 17 residues. In germline, CDR1 is SGHRS, CDR2 YFSETQ. Unmatched junction bases numbered 6, after V lost 0 bases and J lost 4 bases. In nucleotides, the CDR3 is TGCGCCAGCAGCTTGGGACTAGCGGGCTTGGGCACCGGGGAGCTGTTTTTT. As protein: CASSLGLAGLGTGELFF.

This clone was observed once. J is TRBJ2-5 and V is TRBV11-3, with no clear D. Germline lookup yields CDR1 SGHNT and CDR2 YENEEA. V lost 1 base, J lost 5 bases, and 14 bases lay in between. The CDR3 is made up of 15 amino acids. This CDR3 is CASSLVGALVETQYF. DNA for the CDR3: TGTGCCAGCAGCTTAGTGGGCGCCCTCGTTGAGACCCAGTACTTC.

This chain uses TRBV5-4 with TRBJ2-7; 13 nucleotides line up with TRBD2. V trimming: 4 bases; J trimming: 1 base; junction bases outside the gene matches: 2. CDR1 is SGHNT and CDR2 is YYREEE in the germline V gene (reference sequence). The CDR3 is 15 amino acids. CDR3 in amino acids: CASSPGLAGSYEQYF. For the CDR3, the DNA is TGTGCCAGCAGCCCGGGACTAGCGGGATCCTACGAGCAGTACTTC. The entire variable domain, with the rest obtained from reference TRBV5-4 and TRBJ2-7, is as follows: ETGVTQSPTHLIKTRGQQVTLRCSSQSGHNTVSWYQQALGQGPQFIFQYYREEENGRGNFPPRFSGLQFPNYSSELNVNALELDDSALYLCASSPGLAGSYEQYFGPGTRLTVT.

In nucleotides, the CDR3 is TGTGCCAGCAGCTTTCCTGGAAACACCATATATTTT. Its protein product is CASSFPGNTIYF. V gene TRBV7-2 combines with J gene TRBJ1-3; D ambiguous. Germline V CDR1 and CDR2: SGHTA, FQGNSA. V shed 3 bases and J shed 2 bases, with 2 bases lying between them. This CDR3 is built from 12 residues.

The V and J genes are TRBV5-1 and TRBJ2-7; 8 positions match TRBD2. The CDR3 runs 15 residues. Germline loops: CDR1 SGHRS, CDR2 YFSETQ. Trimming cost V 0 bases and J 4 bases; bases outside gene matches: 6. The CDR3 nucleotides are TGCGCCAGCAGCTTGGCCAGCGGGAGCATTTACGAGCAGTACTTC. Translated, it gives CASSLASGSIYEQYF.

This chain uses TRBV29-1 with TRBJ2-1; D unclear. The CDR3 loop spans 9 amino acids. V lost 6 bases to trimming and J lost 14 bases, with 11 bases between them. Per the germline V gene, CDR1 is SQVTM and CDR2 is ANQGSEA. Here the CDR3 DNA reads TGCAGCGTGCCTAATAGAAAGTTCTTC. Its protein is CSVPNRKFF.

The chain recombines TRBV6-1 with TRBJ2-2, with TRBD1 identical over 10 bases. This CDR3 spans 16 amino acids. Trimming removed 4 bases from V and 6 bases from J; junction bases left unmatched: 8. CDR1 MNHNS and CDR2 SASEGT come from the germline V gene. CDR3 residues: CASSAGTGVFPGELFF. The CDR3, as DNA: TGTGCCAGCAGTGCCGGGACAGGGGTTTTTCCCGGGGAGCTGTTTTTT.

As concerns this clone: A far larger clone is one nucleotide away, so this likely arose from a read error. This sequence joins TRBV29-1 and TRBJ1-2; 7 bases match TRBD1. The trim removed 7 bases at V and 3 bases at J, leaving 14 bases unmatched. CDR1 and CDR2 (germline): SQVTM, ANQGSEA. The CDR3 runs 15 residues. The CDR3 loop is CSGPATGDIYYGYTF. The DNA of the CDR3 is TGCAGCGGCCCTGCAACAGGGGACATCTACTATGGCTACACCTTC.

This clone showed up just a few times. The gene calls are TRBV6-1 and TRBJ1-2, with 10 bases lining up with TRBD1. The CDR3 has 14 amino acids. The V gene end was trimmed by 8 bases and the J gene end by 7 bases; junction bases not matched to a gene: 10. Germline-derived CDR1 and CDR2 are MNHNS and SASEGT. CDR3 DNA: TGTGCCAGCTCACCGGGACAGGGGAGTTCTGGCTACACCTTC. Translated: CASSPGQGSSGYTF.

This clone was recorded many times. Other nucleotide sequences from this sample produce the same CDR3. V gene TRBV7-2 combines with J gene TRBJ2-2; the D gene is possibly TRBD1 (5 bases). V shed 5 bases and J shed 2 bases, with 15 bases lying between them. This CDR3 region has 16 residues. Germline CDR1 and CDR2: SGHTA and FQGNSA. CDR3 protein: CASSPFGAANTGELFF. The CDR3, as DNA: TGTGCCAGCAGCCCCTTTGGGGCAGCTAACACCGGGGAGCTGTTTTTT.

The chain has TRBV21-1 and TRBJ1-1. TRBV21-1 is designated a pseudogene. There are 17 residues in the CDR3. CDR3 residues: CASSKGSGPGPNTEAFF. In DNA, the CDR3 is TGTGCCAGCAGCAAAGGATCCGGTCCAGGACCGAACACTGAAGCTTTCTTT.

J is TRBJ2-5 and V is TRBV2; 7 bases agree with TRBD1. Per the germline V gene, CDR1 is SNHLY and CDR2 is FYNNEI. CDR3 length equals 15 residues. The V and J ends lost 6 bases and 1 base, in that order; junction bases with no gene match: 8. This CDR3 is CASSPEQGTQETQYF. CDR3 coding DNA: TGTGCCAGCAGCCCCGAACAGGGGACCCAAGAGACCCAGTACTTC.

For this clone: Being one base from a much bigger clone, this may be a read error. The chain employs TRBV15 and TRBJ2-7, with D unclear. The CDR3 runs to 14 residues. CDR1 and CDR2 from the germline V gene are LNHNV and YYDKDF (reference sequence). The CDR3 is CATSRDKQSYEPYF. The CDR3 bases are TGTGCCACCAGCAGAGATAAACAGTCCTACGAGCCGTACTTC.

In its sample, this clone was seen a few times. The chain uses TRBV2 and TRBJ1-2; 8 bases are shared with TRBD1. J lost 7 bases, V lost 6 bases, and 7 bases had no gene match. The CDR3 has 13 residues. Germline CDR1 reads SNHLY; CDR2 reads FYNNEI. The CDR3, as DNA: TGTGCCAGCAGCTTAACAGGGGGAGGTGGCTACACCTTC. Protein sequence: CASSLTGGGGYTF. Full variable domain (outside the CDR3, taken from reference TRBV2 and TRBJ1-2): EPEVTQTPSHQVTQMGQEVILRCVPISNHLYFYWYRQILGQKVEFLVSFYNNEISEKSEIFDDQFSVERPDGSNFTLKIRSTKLEDSAMYFCASSLTGGGGYTFGSGTRLTVV.

This clone showed up many times. At the DNA level, this CDR3 is encoded by other sequences in the same sample as well. V gene TRBV5-1 combines with J gene TRBJ1-1; D not certain. The V gene's germline CDR1 is SGHRS and CDR2 YFSETQ. Trimming took off 1 base at V and 0 bases at J, with 7 bases between the two ends. The CDR3 loop spans 14 amino acids. CDR3 sequence reads: CASSLLGVNTEAFF. The CDR3, as DNA: TGCGCCAGCAGCTTGCTTGGAGTGAACACTGAAGCTTTCTTT.

Only one count was recorded for this clone. The chain has TRBV18 and TRBJ2-1; 13 bases are shared with TRBD2. With 6 bases clipped from V and 4 bases from J, the junction kept 3 bases outside the gene matches. This CDR3 has 15 amino acids. CDR1 and CDR2 (germline): KGHSH, LQKENI. CDR3 nucleotide sequence: TGTGCCAGCTCGGAGGGACTAGCGGGGTACAATGAGCAGTTCTTC. Translated: CASSEGLAGYNEQFF.

V is TRBV10-3 and J is TRBJ2-7; 9 bases match TRBD1. V trimming: 6 bases; J trimming: 5 bases; junction bases outside the gene matches: 5. Per germline, CDR1 ENHRY and CDR2 SYGVKD. The CDR3 covers 13 residues. CDR3 bases: TGTGCCATCAGCCGGGACAGGGACAACGAGCAGTACTTC. Its protein is CAISRDRDNEQYF.

This clone has only one observation. This chain uses TRBV15 with TRBJ2-7; no definite D call. The V end was cut by 3 bases, the J end by 3 bases, with 18 bases between. Germline V gives CDR1 LNHNV, CDR2 YYDKDF (reference sequence). The CDR3 runs to 16 residues. For the CDR3, the DNA is TGTGCCACCAGCAGGTACAGTCCTACGTCGGACTACGAGCAGTACTTC. Protein: CATSRYSPTSDYEQYF.

The CDR3 DNA reads TGTGCCAGCAGCTTACGAGGGCGGGAGGGCCCTCAAGAGACCCAGTACTTC. It yields the protein CASSLRGREGPQETQYF. The V gene is TRBV7-9, the J gene TRBJ2-5; 9 nucleotides align to TRBD2. The CDR3 sequence is 17 residues long. Germline CDR1 reads SEHNR; CDR2 reads FQNEAQ (reference sequence). V dropped 2 bases and J dropped 2; count of bases not matched to a gene: 9.

This clone was found a few times. The chain links TRBV4-2 to TRBJ2-5; the D gene is possibly TRBD2 (5 bases). The J call is in doubt because the DNA end fits TRBJ2-7 better. This CDR3 has 16 residues. Germline values: CDR1 LGHNA, CDR2 YNFKEQ. CDR3 bases: TGTGCCAGCAGCCAAGATCCCGGAGGTGGGTCCTACGAGCAGTACTTC. Its translation: CASSQDPGGGSYEQYF.

The chain carries TRBV5-1 and TRBJ2-1; 10 positions agree with TRBD1. Germline trimming cut 1 base from V and 3 bases from J; bases unmatched to any gene: 4. CDR3 length: 16 amino acids. The V gene's germline CDR1 is SGHRS and CDR2 YFSETQ. As DNA, the CDR3 is TGCGCCAGCAGCTTGACGGGACAGGGGTACTACAATGAGCAGTTCTTC. Translating it yields CASSLTGQGYYNEQFF.